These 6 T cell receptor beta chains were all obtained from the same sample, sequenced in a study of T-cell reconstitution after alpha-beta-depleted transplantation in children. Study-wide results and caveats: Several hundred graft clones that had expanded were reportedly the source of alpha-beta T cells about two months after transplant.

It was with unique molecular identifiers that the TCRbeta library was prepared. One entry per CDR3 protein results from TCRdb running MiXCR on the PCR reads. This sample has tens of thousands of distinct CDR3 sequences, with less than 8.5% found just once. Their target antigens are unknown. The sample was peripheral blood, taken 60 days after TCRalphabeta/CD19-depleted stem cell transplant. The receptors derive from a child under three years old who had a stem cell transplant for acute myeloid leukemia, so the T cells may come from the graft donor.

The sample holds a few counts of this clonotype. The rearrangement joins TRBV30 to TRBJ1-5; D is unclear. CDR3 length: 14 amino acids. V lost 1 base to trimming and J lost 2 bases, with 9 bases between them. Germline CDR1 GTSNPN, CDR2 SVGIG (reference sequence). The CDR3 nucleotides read TGTGCCTGGAGTGATAAAAATCGCAATCAGCCCCAGCATTTT. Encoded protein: CAWSDKNRNQPQHF.

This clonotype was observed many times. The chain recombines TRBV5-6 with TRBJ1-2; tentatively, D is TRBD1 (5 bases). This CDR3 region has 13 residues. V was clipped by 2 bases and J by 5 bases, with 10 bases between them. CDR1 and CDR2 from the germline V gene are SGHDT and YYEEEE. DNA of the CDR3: TGTGCCAGCAGCTTCTACCGGGGGTATGGCTACACCTTC. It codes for CASSFYRGYGYTF.

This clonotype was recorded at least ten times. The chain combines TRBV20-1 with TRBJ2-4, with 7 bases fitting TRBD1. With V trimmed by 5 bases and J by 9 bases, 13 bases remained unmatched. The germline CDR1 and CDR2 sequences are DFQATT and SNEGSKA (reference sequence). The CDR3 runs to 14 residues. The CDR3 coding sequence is TGCAGTGCTTCCACGACAGGGAAGTCTGTCATTCAGTACTTC. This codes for CSASTTGKSVIQYF.

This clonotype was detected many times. CDR3 bases: TGTGCCAGCAGCTTAGCGCGGGGTTACGGGGCCAACGTCCTGACTTTC. It translates to CASSLARGYGANVLTF. The chain is built from TRBV7-9 and TRBJ2-6; possible D gene TRBD2, 6 bases. With 0 bases removed from V and 4 bases from J, the gap between germline ends came to 10 bases. Germline CDR1 SEHNR, CDR2 FQNEAQ (reference sequence). The CDR3 extends over 16 amino acids.

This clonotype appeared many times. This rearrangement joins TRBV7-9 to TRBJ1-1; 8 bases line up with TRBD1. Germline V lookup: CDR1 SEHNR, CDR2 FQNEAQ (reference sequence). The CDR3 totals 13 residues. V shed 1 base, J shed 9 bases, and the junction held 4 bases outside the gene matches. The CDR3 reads CASSLGRTGKAFF. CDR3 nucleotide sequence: TGTGCCAGCAGCTTAGGAAGGACAGGGAAAGCTTTCTTT.

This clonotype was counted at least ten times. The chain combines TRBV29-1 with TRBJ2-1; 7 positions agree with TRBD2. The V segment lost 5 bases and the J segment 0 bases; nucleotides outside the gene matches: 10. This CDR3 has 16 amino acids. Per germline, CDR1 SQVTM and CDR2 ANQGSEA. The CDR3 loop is CSVSGRAGSSYNEQFF. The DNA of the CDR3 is TGCAGCGTTTCGGGGAGGGCCGGGAGCTCCTACAATGAGCAGTTCTTC.